This TCR beta chain was found in a study of T cells after posttransplantation cyclophosphamide. Sampled 1 year posttransplant, controls received myeloablative marrow transplants, methotrexate and a calcineurin inhibitor. Points from the study as a whole: Later blood repertoires were often dominated by clones from the donor CD8+ memory compartment. Tissue-infiltrating T cells from skin or gut overlapped little with blood T cells.

Worth noting for this clone: Antigen specificity is unknown.

Sequencing used immunoSEQ multiplex PCR; TCRdb keeps in-frame clones, though not all of them. Among approximately 9,300 clones listed, about 90% were seen once. The CDR3 has 13 amino acids. Germline CDR1 and CDR2: MNHEY and SVGAGI. The V segment lost 4 bases and the J segment 8 bases; nucleotides outside the gene matches: 5. The TCR comes from a male patient aged 45-60 years who received an allogeneic stem cell transplant from an unrelated donor, was CMV-positive, and had chronic GVHD only. Certain T cells may be donor cells from the graft. The sequences come from PBMCs, collected 420 to 450 days after allogeneic stem cell transplant with calcineurin inhibitor and methotrexate. The chain has TRBV6-5 and TRBJ1-2; 9 bases are shared with TRBD1. The CDR3 sequence is CASSFTGGDGYTF. DNA of the CDR3: TGTGCCAGCAGTTTTACAGGGGGCGACGGCTACACCTTC.